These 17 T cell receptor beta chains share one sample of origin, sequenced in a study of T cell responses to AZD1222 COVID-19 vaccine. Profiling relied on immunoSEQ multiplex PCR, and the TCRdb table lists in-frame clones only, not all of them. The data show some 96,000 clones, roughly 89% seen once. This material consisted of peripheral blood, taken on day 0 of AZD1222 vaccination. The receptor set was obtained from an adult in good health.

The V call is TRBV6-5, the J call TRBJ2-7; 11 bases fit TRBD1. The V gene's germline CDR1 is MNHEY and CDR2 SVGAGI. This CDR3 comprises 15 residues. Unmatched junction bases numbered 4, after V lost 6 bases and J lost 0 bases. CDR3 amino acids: CASRTGTGGSYEQYF. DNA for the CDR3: TGTGCCAGCAGAACCGGGACAGGGGGCTCCTACGAGCAGTACTTC.

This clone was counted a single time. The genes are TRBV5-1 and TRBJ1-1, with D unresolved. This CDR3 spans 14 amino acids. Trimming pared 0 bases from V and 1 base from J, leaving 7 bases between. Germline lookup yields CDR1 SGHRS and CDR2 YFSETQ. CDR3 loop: CASSLDGSNTEAFF. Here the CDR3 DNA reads TGCGCCAGCAGCTTGGATGGTTCGAACACTGAAGCTTTCTTT.

This CDR3 is CASSPDQGGNYGYTF. The CDR3 DNA is TGTGCCAGCTCACCAGACCAGGGTGGCAACTATGGCTACACCTTC. The chain carries TRBV18 and TRBJ1-2; D perhaps matches TRBD1 (5 bases). Germline V gene data show CDR1 as KGHSH and CDR2 as LQKENI. The CDR3 spans 15 residues. The V gene lost 2 bases and the J gene lost 2 bases, with 12 bases spanning the gap.

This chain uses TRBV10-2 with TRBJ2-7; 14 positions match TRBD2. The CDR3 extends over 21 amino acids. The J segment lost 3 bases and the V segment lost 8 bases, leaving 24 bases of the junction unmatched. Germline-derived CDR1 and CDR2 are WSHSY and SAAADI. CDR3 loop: CASSRPTGTSGGPGGSYEQYF. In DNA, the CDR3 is TGCGCCAGCTCCCGCCCTACCGGGACTAGCGGGGGCCCCGGGGGGAGCTACGAGCAGTACTTC.

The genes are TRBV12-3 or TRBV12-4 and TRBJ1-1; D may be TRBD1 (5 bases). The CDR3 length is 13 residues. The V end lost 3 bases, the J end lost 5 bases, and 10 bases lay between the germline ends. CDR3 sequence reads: CASSFLGVTEAFF. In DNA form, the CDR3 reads TGTGCCAGCAGTTTCCTGGGGGTGACTGAAGCTTTCTTT.

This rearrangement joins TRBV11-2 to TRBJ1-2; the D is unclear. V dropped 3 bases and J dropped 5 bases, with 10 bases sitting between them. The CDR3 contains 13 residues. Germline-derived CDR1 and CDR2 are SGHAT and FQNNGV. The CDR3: CASSFEDPYGYTF. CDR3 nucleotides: TGTGCCAGCAGCTTTGAGGACCCTTATGGCTACACCTTC.

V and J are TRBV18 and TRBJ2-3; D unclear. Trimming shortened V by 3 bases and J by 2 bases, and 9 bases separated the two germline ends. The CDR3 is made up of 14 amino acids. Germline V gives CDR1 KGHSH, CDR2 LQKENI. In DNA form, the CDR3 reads TGTGCCAGCTCACCCCCCTCGACCACAGATACGCAGTATTTT. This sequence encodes CASSPPSTTDTQYF.

The CDR3 DNA follows: TGCGCCAGCAGACACACCGGACGGAATGAGCAGTTCTTC. Its protein product is CASRHTGRNEQFF. The chain carries TRBV4-1 and TRBJ2-1; D is uncertain. V lost 6 bases, J lost 7 bases, and 13 bases lay in between. Germline V gives CDR1 MGHRA, CDR2 YSYEKL. CDR3 size: 13 residues.

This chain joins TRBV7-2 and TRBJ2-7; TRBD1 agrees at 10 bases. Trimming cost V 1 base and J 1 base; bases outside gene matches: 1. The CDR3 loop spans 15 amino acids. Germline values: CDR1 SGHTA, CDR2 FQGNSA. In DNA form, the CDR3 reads TGTGCCAGCAGCTTAGGGACAGGGGGATCCTACGAGCAGTACTTC. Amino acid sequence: CASSLGTGGSYEQYF.

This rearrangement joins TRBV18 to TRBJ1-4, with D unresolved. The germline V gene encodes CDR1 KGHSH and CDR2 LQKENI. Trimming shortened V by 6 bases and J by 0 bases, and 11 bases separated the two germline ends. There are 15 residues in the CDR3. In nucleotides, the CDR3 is TGTGCCAGCTCGACTAAATTCGCAACTAATGAAAAACTGTTTTTT. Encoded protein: CASSTKFATNEKLFF. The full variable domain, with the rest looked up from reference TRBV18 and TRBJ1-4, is NAGVMQNPRHLVRRRGQEARLRCSPMKGHSHVYWYRQLPEEGLKFMVYLQKENIIDESGMPKERFSAEFPKEGPSILRIQQVVRGDSAAYFCASSTKFATNEKLFFGSGTQLSVL.

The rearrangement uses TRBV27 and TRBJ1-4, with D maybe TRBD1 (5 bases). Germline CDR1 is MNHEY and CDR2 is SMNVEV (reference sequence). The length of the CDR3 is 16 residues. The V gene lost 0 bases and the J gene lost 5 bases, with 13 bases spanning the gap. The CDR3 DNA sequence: TGTGCCAGCAGTTTATCGGGGCGGGGGGGAAATGAAAAACTGTTTTTT. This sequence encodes CASSLSGRGGNEKLFF.

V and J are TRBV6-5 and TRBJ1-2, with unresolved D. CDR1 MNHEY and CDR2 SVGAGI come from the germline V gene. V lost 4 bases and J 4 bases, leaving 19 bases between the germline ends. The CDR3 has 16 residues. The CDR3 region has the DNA TGTGCCAGCAGTTTGCGCGACGACTCGAGGGTCTATGGCTACACCTTC. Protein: CASSLRDDSRVYGYTF.

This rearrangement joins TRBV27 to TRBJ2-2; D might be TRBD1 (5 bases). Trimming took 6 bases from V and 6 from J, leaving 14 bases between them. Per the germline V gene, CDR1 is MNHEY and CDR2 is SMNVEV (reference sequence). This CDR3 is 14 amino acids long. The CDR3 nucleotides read TGTGCCAGCAGCCCCACCAGGGTGTCCGGGGAGCTGTTTTTT. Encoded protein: CASSPTRVSGELFF.

DNA of the CDR3: TGTGCCAGCTCACCCGGGGCCCCGCCGACCGCCTACGAGCAGTACTTC. The encoded protein is CASSPGAPPTAYEQYF. This chain links TRBV18 with TRBJ2-7, with D possibly called TRBD1 or TRBD2 (5 bases each). CDR1 is KGHSH, CDR2 LQKENI, per germline. The CDR3 loop spans 16 amino acids. Between the trimmed V and J ends, which lost 3 bases and 2 bases, there was a span of 17 bases.

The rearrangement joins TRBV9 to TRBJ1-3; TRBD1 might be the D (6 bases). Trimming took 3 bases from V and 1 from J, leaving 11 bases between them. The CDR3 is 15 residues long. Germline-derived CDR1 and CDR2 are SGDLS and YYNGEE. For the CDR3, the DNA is TGTGCCAGCAGCGACAGGGTTTATTCTGGAAACACCATATATTTT. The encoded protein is CASSDRVYSGNTIYF. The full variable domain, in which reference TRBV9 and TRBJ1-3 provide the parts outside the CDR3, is DSGVTQTPKHLITATGQRVTLRCSPRSGDLSVYWYQQSLDQGLQFLIQYYNGEERAKGNILERFSAQQFPDLHSELNLSSLELGDSALYFCASSDRVYSGNTIYFGEGSWLTVV.

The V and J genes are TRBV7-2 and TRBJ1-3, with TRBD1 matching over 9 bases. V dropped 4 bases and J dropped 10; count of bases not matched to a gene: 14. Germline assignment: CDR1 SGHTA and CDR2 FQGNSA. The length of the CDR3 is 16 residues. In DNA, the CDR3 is TGTGCCAGCAGCTCACCAGCGGGACAGGGATCTAGTACCATATATTTT. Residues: CASSSPAGQGSSTIYF.

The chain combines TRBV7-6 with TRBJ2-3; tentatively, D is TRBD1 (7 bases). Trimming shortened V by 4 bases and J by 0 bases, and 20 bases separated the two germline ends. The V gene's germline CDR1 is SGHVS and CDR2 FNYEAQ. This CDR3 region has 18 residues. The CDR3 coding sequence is TGTGCCAGCAGCTCCGGTGTACCAGGGGGGACTAGCACAGATACGCAGTATTTT. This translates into CASSSGVPGGTSTDTQYF.